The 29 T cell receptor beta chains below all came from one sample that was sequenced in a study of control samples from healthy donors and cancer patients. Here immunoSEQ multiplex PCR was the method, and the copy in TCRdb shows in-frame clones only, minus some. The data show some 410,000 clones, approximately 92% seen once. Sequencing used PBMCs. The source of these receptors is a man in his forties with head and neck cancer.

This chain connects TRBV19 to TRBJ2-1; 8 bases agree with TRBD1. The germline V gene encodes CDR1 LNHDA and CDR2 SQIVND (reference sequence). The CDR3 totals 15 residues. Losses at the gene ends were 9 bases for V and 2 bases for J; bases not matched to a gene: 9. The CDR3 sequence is CASRTGNQPYNEQFF. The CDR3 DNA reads TGTGCCAGCAGGACAGGGAATCAACCCTACAATGAGCAGTTCTTC.

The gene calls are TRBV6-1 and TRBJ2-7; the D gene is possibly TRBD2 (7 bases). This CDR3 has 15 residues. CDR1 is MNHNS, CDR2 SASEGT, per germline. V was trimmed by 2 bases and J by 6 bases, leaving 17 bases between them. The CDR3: CASSEKRGGGFEQYF. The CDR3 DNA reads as TGTGCCAGCAGTGAAAAAAGGGGAGGGGGGTTCGAGCAGTACTTC.

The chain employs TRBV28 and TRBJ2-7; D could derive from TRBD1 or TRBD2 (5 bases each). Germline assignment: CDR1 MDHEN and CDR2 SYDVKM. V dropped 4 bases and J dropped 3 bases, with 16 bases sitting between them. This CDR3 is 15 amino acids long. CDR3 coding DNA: TGTGCCAGCAGTTCCCCTGGGACGAACTTCTACGAGCAGTACTTC. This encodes CASSSPGTNFYEQYF.

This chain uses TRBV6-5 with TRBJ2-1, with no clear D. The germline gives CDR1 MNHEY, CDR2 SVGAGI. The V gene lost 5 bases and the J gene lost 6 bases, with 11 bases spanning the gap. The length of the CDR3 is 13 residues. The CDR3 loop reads CASSPTLPNEQFF. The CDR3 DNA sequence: TGTGCCAGCAGTCCGACCCTGCCCAATGAGCAGTTCTTC.

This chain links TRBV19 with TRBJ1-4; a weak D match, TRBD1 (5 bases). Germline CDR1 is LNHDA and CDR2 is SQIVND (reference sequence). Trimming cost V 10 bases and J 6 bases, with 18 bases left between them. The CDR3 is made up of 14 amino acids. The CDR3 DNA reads TGTGCCAATAAACGTTGGGGGGAGGATGAAAAACTGTTTTTT. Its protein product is CANKRWGEDEKLFF.

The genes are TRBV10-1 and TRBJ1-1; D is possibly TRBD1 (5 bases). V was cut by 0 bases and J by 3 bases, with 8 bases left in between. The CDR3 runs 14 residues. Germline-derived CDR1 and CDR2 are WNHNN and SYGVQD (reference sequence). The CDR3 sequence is CASSESGEDTEAFF. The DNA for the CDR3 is TGCGCCAGCAGTGAGTCGGGGGAGGACACTGAAGCTTTCTTT.

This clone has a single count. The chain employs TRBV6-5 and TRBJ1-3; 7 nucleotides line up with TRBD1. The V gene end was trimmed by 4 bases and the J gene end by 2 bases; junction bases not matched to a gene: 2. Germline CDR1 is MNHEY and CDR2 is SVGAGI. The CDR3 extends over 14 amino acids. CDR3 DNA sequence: TGTGCCAGCAGTTCTGGGACAGCTGGAAACACCATATATTTT. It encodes CASSSGTAGNTIYF.

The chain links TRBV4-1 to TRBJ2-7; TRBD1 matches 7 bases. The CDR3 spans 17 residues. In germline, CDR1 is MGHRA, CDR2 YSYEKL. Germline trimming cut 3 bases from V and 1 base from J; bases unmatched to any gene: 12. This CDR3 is CASSHESKGQRSYEQYF. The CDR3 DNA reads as TGCGCCAGCAGCCACGAGTCCAAGGGACAGAGGTCCTACGAGCAGTACTTC.

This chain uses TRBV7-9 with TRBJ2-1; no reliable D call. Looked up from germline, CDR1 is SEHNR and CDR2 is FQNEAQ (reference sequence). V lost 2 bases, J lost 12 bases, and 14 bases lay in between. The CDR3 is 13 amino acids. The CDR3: CASSLISVDPQFF. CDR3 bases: TGTGCCAGCAGCTTAATCTCGGTCGATCCGCAGTTCTTC. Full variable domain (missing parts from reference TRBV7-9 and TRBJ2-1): DTGVSQNPRHKITKRGQNVTFRCDPISEHNRLYWYRQTLGQGPEFLTYFQNEAQLEKSRLLSDRFSAERPKGSFSTLEIQRTEQGDSAMYLCASSLISVDPQFFGPGTRLTVL.

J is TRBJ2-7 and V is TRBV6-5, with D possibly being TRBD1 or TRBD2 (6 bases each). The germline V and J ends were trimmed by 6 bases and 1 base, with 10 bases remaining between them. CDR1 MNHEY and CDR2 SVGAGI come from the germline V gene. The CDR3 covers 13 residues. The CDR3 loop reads CASRRGESYEQYF. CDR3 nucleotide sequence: TGTGCCAGCAGAAGGGGGGAGTCCTACGAGCAGTACTTC.

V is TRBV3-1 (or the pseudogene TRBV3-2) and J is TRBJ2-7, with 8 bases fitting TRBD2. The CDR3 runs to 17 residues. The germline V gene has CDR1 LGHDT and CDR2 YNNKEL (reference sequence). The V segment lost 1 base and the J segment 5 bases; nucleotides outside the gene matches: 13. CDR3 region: CASSQVLWAGGLNEQYF. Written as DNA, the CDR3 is TGTGCCAGCAGCCAAGTTTTATGGGCGGGGGGCCTCAACGAGCAGTACTTC.

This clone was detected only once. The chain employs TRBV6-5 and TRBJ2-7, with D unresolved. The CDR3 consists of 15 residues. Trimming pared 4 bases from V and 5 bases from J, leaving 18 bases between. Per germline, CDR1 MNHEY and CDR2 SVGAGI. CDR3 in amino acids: CASSLRASLSHEQYF. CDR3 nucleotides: TGTGCCAGCAGTTTAAGGGCCAGCCTGTCCCACGAGCAGTACTTC.

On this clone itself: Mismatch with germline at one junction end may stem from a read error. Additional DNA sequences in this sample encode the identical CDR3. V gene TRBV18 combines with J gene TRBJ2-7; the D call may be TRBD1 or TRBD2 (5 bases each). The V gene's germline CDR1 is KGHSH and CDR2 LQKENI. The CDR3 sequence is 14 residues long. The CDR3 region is CASSGDGVGYEQYF. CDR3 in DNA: TGTGCCAGCTCAGGGGACGGGGTCGGCTACGAGCAATACTTC. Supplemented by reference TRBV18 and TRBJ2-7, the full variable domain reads NAGVMQNPRHLVRRRGQEARLRCSPMKGHSHVYWYRQLPEEGLKFMVYLQKENIIDESGMPKERFSAEFPKEGPSILRIQQVVRGDSAAYFCASSGDGVGYEQYFGPGTRLTVT.

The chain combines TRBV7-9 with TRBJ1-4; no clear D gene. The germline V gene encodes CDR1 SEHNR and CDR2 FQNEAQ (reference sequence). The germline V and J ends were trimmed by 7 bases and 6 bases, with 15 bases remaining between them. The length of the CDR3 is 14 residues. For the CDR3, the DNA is TGTGCCAGCACCAATACAGTCCTCGATGAAAAACTGTTTTTT. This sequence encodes CASTNTVLDEKLFF.

CDR3 sequence reads: CASSQSYRGTEAFF. DNA of the CDR3: TGTGCCAGCAGCCAAAGCTACAGGGGCACTGAAGCTTTCTTT. The chain links TRBV3-1 (or the pseudogene TRBV3-2) to TRBJ1-1; the match to TRBD1 covers 7 bases. The CDR3 is 14 amino acids. The germline gives CDR1 LGHDT, CDR2 YNNKEL (reference sequence). After removal of 2 bases from V and 4 bases from J, the junction contained 4 bases not matched to a gene.

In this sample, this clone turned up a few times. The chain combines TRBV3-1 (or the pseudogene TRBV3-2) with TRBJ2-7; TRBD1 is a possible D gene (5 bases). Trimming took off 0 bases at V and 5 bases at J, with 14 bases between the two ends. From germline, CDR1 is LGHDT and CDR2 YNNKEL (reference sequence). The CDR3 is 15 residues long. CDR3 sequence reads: CASSQEGRVFNEQYF. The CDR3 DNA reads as TGTGCCAGCAGCCAAGAGGGCAGGGTATTCAACGAGCAGTACTTC.

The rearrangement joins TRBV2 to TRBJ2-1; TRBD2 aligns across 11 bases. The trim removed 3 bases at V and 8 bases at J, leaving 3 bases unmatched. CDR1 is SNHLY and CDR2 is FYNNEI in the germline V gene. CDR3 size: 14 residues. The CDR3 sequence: CASSEIAGGDEQFF. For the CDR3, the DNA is TGTGCCAGCAGTGAGATAGCGGGAGGGGATGAGCAGTTCTTC.

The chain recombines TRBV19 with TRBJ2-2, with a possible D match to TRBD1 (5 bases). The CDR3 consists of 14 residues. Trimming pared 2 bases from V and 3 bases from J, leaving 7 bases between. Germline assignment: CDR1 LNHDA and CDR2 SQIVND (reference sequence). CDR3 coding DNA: TGTGCCAGTAGTATACAAGGGGACACCGGGGAGCTGTTTTTT. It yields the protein CASSIQGDTGELFF.

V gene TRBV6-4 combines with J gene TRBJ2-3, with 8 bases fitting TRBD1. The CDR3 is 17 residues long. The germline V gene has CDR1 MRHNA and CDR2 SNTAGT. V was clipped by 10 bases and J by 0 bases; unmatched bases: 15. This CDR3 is CATPKVTGALSTDTQYF. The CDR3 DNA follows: TGTGCCACCCCTAAAGTGACAGGGGCCCTAAGCACAGATACGCAGTATTTT.

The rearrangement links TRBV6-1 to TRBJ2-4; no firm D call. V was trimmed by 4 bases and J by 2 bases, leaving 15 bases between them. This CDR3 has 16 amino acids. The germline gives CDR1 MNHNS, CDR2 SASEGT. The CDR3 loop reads CASSGGLGLTKNIQYF. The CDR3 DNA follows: TGTGCCAGCAGTGGGGGATTGGGGTTGACCAAAAACATTCAGTACTTC.

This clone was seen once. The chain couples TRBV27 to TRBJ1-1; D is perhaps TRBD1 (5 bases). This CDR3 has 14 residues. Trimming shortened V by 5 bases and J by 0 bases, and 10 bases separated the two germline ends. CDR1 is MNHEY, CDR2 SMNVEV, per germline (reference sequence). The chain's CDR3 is CASSHQGMNTEAFF. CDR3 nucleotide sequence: TGTGCCAGCAGTCATCAGGGTATGAACACTGAAGCTTTCTTT.

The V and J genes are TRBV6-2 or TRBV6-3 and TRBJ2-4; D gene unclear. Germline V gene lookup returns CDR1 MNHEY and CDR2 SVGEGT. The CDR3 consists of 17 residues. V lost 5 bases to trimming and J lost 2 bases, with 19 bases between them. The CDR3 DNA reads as TGTGCCAGCAGTGATTCCCGGCGCCAGAGGTCCAAAAACATTCAGTACTTC. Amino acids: CASSDSRRQRSKNIQYF.

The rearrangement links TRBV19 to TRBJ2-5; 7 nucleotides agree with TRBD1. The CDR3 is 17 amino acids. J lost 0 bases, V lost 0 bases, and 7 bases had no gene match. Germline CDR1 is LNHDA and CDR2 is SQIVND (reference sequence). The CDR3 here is CASSIDGTDRYQETQYF. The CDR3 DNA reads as TGTGCCAGTAGTATAGATGGGACAGACCGGTACCAAGAGACCCAGTACTTC. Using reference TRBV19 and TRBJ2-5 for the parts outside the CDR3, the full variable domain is DGGITQSPKYLFRKEGQNVTLSCEQNLNHDAMYWYRQDPGQGLRLIYYSQIVNDFQKGDIAEGYSVSREKKESFPLTVTSAQKNPTAFYLCASSIDGTDRYQETQYFGPGTRLLVL.

Here the CDR3 reads CASSDQNNQNIQYF. Here the CDR3 DNA reads TGCGCCAGCAGCGATCAGAACAACCAAAACATTCAGTACTTC. The genes are TRBV5-1 and TRBJ2-4; D gene unclear. Germline assignment: CDR1 SGHRS and CDR2 YFSETQ. The CDR3 covers 14 residues. V was clipped by 4 bases and J by 5 bases, with 13 bases between them.

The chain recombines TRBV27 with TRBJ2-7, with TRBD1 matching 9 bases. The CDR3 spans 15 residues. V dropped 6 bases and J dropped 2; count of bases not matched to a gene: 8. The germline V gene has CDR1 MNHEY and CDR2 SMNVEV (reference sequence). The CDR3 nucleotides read TGTGCCAGCAGACCCCAAGGGACAGGGACCTACGAGCAGTACTTC. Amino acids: CASRPQGTGTYEQYF.

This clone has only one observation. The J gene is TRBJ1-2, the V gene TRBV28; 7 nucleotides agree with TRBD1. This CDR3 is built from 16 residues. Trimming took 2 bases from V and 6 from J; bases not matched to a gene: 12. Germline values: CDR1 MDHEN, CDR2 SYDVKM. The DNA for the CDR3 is TGTGCCAGCAGTTTAACCCCTACGACAGGGATCAATGGCTACACCTTC. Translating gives CASSLTPTTGINGYTF.

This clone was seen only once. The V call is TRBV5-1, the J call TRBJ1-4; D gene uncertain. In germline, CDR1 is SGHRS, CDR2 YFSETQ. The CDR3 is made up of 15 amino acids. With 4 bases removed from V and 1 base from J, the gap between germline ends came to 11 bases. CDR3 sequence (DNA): TGCGCCAGCAGCGGATGGGGAGGAACTAATGAAAAACTGTTTTTT. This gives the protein CASSGWGGTNEKLFF.

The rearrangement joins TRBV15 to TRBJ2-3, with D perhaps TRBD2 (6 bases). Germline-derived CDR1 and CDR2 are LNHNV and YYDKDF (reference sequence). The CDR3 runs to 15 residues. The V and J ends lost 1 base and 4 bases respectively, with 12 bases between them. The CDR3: CATSRAQRRADTQYF. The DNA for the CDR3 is TGTGCCACCAGCAGAGCGCAGCGGAGGGCAGATACGCAGTATTTT.

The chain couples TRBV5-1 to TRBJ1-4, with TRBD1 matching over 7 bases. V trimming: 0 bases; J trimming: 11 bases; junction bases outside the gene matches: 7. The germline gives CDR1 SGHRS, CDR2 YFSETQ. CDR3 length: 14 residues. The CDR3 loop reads CASSLGQGLGKLFF. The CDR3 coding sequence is TGCGCCAGCAGCTTGGGACAGGGCCTGGGGAAACTGTTTTTT.